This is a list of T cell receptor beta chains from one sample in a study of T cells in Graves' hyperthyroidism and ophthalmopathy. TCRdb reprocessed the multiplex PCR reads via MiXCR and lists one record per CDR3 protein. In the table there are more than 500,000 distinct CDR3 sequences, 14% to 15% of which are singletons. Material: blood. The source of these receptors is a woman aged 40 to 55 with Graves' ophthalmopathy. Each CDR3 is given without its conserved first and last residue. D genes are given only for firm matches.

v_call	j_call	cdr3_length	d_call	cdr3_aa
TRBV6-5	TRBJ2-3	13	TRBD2	ASSYGTSDTDTQY
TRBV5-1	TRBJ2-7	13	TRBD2	ASSLLAGFSYEQY
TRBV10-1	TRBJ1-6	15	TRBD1	ASSESDRASDNSPLH
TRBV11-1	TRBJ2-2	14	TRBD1	ASSLGTGANTGELF
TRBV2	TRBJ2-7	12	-	ATEGRRPPYEQY
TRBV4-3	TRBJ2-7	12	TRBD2	ASSIVAGGDEQY
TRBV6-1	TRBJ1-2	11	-	ASSEGAYYGYT
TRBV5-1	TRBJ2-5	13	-	ASSLAQGGWETQY
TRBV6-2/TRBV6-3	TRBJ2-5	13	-	ASSYPGHRGETQY
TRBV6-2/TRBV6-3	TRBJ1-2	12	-	ATKEAPLNYGYT
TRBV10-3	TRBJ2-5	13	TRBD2	AISTQAGGQETQY
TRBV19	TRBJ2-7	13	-	ASSFTLDSSYEQY
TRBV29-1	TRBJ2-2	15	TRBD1	SVEEKGTGARTGELF
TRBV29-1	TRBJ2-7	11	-	SILRSSSYEQY
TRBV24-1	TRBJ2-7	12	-	ATSDPTSSYEQY
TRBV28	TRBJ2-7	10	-	ASASTYSEQY
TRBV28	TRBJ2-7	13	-	ASSITGRASYEQY
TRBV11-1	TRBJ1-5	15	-	ASSLERGPGVHQPQH
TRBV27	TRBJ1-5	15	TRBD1	ASSFWTGTGREQPQH
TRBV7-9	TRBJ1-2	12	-	ASSKAGQGGLYT
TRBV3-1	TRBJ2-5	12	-	ASSPSGAGETQY
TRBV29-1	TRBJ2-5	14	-	SVVGGGTPIGETQY
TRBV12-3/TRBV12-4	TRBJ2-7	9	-	ASSQQGRTY
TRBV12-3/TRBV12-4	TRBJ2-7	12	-	ASSSPGAAYEQY
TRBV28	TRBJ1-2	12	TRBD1	ASRWTGYPDGYT
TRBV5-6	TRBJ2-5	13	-	ASSRKGGAGETQY
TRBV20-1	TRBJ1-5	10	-	SASRGGQPQH
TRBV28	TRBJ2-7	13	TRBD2	ASSTYQREMDEQY
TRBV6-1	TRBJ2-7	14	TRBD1	ASSGRDRLDPYEQY
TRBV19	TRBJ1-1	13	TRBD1	ASTLRGQGGPEAF
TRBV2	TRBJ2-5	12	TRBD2	ASTSLAVQETQY
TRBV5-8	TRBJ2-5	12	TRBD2	ASRLAGGQRTQY
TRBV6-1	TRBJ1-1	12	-	ASSETQEGAEAF
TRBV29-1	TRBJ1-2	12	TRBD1	SVEETGGNYGYT
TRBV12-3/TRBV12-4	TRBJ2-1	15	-	AIKEGRTAASYNEQF
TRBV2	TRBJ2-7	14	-	ASSETNQGSTYEQY
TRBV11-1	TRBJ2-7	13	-	ASSLQATSSYEQY
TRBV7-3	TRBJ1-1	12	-	ASSLPRLNTEAF
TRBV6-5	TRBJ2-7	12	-	ASSLSDSNYEQY
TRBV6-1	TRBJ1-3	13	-	ASRKTRASGNTIY
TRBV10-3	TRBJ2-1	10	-	AISEPSGQHF
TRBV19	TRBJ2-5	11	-	ASSGESGETQY
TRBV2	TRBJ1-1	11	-	ASSEGENTEAF
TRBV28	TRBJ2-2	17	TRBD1	ASSPYPTGMSLDTGELF
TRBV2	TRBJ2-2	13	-	ASSVFSGDGGELF
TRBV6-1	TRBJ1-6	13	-	ASSDRLLYNSPLH
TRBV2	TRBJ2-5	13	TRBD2	ASSDRSSGKETQY
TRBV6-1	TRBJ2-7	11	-	ASKPPGSLEQY
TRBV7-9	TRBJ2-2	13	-	ASSPIARATGELF
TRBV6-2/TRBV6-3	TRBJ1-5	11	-	ASSYVSRRPQH